This entry concerns a single T cell receptor beta chain. Method: immunoSEQ multiplex PCR; TCRdb's copy keeps in-frame clones and lacks some. The table lists around 83,000 clones, 94% of them singletons, with approximately 0.26% in the top ten. These data come from a study of technical replicates of blood from four donors. With 6 bases removed from V and 6 bases from J, the gap between germline ends came to 15 bases. Germline lookup yields CDR1 MNHEY and CDR2 SVGAGI. The CDR3 extends over 14 amino acids. J is TRBJ2-4 and V is TRBV6-5; D perhaps matches TRBD2 (5 bases). The sequence was collected from a human donor in good health. The material sequenced was T cells isolated from PBMCs. CDR3 nucleotides: TGTGCCAGCAGCCCTCGGGGAGTGGGAAACATTCAGTACTTC. This encodes CASSPRGVGNIQYF.